This TCR beta chain was recorded in a study of long-term antiretroviral therapy in people with HIV. Findings of the study overall: ART adherence was not documented, and neither viral resistance nor therapy changes had any data. Patients on ART gained diversity, which nonetheless stayed below transplant donor controls.

Trimming cost V 8 bases and J 0 bases; bases outside gene matches: 12. The CDR3 runs 17 residues. Germline assignment: CDR1 SGHTA and CDR2 FQGNSA. On this clone: The target antigen is unknown.

The libraries were made with immunoSEQ v3.0 at survey level. Method: immunoSEQ multiplex PCR; TCRdb's copy keeps in-frame clones and lacks some. The table shows approximately 9,600 clones, with 65% to 85% occurring only once. The sequencing used unsorted PBMCs, collected 0.3 years before starting antiretroviral therapy. This chain links TRBV7-2 with TRBJ1-4; 7 nucleotides match TRBD1. The source is a man aged 25 to 40 with HIV. The CDR3 nucleotides read TGTGCCAGCGGACCTAGACAGGGTGGATCAACTAATGAAAAACTGTTTTTT. Amino acid sequence: CASGPRQGGSTNEKLFF.